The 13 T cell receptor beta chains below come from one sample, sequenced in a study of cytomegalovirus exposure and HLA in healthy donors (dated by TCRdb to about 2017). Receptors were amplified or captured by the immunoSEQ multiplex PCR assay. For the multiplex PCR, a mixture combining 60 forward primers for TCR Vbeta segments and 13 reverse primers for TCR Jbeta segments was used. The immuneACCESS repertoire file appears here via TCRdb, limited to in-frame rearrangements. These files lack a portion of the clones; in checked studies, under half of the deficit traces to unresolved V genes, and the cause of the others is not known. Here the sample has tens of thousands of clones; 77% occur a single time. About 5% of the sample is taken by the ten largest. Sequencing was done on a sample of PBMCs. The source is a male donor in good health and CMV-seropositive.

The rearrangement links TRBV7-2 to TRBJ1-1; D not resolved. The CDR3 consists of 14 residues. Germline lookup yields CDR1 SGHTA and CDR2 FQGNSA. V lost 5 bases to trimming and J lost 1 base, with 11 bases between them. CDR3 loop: CASSPGIENTEAFF. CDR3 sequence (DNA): TGTGCCAGCAGCCCCGGGATTGAGAACACTGAAGCTTTCTTT.

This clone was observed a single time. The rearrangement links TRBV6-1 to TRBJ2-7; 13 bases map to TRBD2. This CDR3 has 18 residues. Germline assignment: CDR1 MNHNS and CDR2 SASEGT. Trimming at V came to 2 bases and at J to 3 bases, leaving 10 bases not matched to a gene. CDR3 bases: TGTGCCAGCAGTGAATTTTCGGGACTAGCGGGGCCGCTCTACGAGCAGTACTTC. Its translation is CASSEFSGLAGPLYEQYF.

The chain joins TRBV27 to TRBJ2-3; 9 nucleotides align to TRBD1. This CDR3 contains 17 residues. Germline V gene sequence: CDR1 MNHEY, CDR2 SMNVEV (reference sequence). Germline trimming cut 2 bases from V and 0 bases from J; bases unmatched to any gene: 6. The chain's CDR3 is CASSLGTGGDSTDTQYF. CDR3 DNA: TGTGCCAGCAGTTTAGGTACAGGGGGCGATAGCACAGATACGCAGTATTTT.

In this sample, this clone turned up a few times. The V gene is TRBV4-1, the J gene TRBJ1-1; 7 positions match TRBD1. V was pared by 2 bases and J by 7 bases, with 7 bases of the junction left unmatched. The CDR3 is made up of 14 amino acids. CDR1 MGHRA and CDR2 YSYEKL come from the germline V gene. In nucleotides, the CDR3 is TGCGCCAGCAGCCAAATCGGGACAGTTTTTGAAGCTTTCTTT. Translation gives CASSQIGTVFEAFF.

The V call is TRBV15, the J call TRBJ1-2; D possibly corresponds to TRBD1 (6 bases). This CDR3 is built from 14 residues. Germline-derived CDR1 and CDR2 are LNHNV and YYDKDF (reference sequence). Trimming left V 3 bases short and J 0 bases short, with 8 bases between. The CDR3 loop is CATSRDRANYGYTF. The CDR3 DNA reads TGTGCCACCAGCAGGGACAGAGCTAACTATGGCTACACCTTC.

The CDR3 DNA sequence: TGTGCCAGCAGCTTGGGTAGGGGGTCTAGCGAGCAGTACTTC. This encodes CASSLGRGSSEQYF. The chain employs TRBV5-4 and TRBJ2-7; D is possibly TRBD1 (6 bases). Between the trimmed V and J ends, which lost 0 bases and 6 bases, there was a span of 13 bases. The CDR3 length is 14 residues. CDR1 SGHNT and CDR2 YYREEE come from the germline V gene (reference sequence). Full variable domain (outside the CDR3, taken from reference TRBV5-4 and TRBJ2-7): ETGVTQSPTHLIKTRGQQVTLRCSSQSGHNTVSWYQQALGQGPQFIFQYYREEENGRGNFPPRFSGLQFPNYSSELNVNALELDDSALYLCASSLGRGSSEQYFGPGTRLTVT.

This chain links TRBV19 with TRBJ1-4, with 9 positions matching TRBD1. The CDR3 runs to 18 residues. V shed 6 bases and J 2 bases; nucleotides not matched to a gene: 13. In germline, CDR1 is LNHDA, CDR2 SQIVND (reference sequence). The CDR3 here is CASSPRGQGKGTNEKLFF. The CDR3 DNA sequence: TGTGCCAGTAGCCCCCGAGGACAGGGGAAGGGGACTAATGAAAAACTGTTTTTT.

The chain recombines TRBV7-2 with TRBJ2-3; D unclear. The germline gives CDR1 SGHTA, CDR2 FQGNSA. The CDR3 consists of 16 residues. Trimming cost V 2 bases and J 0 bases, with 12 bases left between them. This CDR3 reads CASSLSRVLSTDTQYF. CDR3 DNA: TGTGCCAGCAGCTTATCCCGTGTGTTGAGCACAGATACGCAGTATTTT.

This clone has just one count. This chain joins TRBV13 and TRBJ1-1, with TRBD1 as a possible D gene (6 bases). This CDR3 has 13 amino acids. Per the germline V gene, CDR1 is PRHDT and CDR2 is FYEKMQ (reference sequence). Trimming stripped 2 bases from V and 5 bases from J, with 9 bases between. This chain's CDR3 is CASSLYRGTEAFF. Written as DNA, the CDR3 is TGTGCCAGCAGCTTATATAGGGGGACTGAAGCTTTCTTT.

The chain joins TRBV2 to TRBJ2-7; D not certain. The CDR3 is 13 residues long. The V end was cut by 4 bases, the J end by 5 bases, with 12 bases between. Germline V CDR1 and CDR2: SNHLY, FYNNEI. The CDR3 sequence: CASSAGPRDEQYF. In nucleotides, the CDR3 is TGTGCCAGCAGTGCCGGCCCCCGGGACGAGCAGTACTTC.

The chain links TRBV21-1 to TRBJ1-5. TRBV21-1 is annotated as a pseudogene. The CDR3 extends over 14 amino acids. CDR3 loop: CASEQGRGNQPQHF. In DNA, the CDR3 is TGTGCCAGCGAGCAGGGGAGGGGCAATCAGCCCCAGCATTTT.

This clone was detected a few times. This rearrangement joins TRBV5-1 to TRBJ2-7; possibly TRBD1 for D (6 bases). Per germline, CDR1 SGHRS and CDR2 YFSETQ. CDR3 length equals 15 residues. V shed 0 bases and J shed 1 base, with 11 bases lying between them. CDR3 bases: TGCGCCAGCAGCTTGGTGCCAGGGGCATCCTACGAGCAGTACTTC. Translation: CASSLVPGASYEQYF.

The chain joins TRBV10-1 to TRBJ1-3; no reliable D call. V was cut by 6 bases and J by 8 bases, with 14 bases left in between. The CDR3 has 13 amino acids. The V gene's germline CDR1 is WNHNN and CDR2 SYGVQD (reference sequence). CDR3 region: CASSRTEADTIYF. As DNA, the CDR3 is TGCGCCAGCAGCAGGACGGAGGCAGACACCATATATTTT.